This T cell receptor beta chain emerged from a study of blood T cell repertoires in COVID-19. Study-level background: Italy, Spain and the United States were the sources of the convalescent and acute COVID-19 samples. In each case, the material was cDNA or gDNA derived from T cells, B-cell-depleted T cells, or PBMCs.

This clone is a singleton in its sample. This CDR3 contains 13 residues. Germline loops: CDR1 LNHDA, CDR2 SQIVND (reference sequence). V was trimmed by 6 bases and J by 9 bases, leaving 14 bases between them. Authors' data handling: Estimation of nucleated cell counts relied on the amplification of reference gene primers. The assay was immunoSEQ multiplex PCR, and TCRdb's table has in-frame clones only and misses some. V, J and clone size were drawn from that table, and D and trimming were deduced from the DNA. Seen here are approximately 140,000 clones, 80% to 90% observed once, and the top ten hold approximately 1.4%.

This chain links TRBV19 with TRBJ2-2; TRBD1 might be the D (6 bases). Sequenced material: peripheral blood. The sequence derives from a woman aged 55-69 years with acute or convalescent COVID-19. CDR3 in DNA: TGTGCCAGTAGCTTAACCCAGGGGCGGGAGCTGTTTTTT. Its translation: CASSLTQGRELFF.